Described below is a single T cell receptor beta chain sequence and its context. The target antigen is unknown. The sample comes from a study of cytomegalovirus exposure and HLA in healthy donors. Germline CDR1 and CDR2: MNHEY and SMNVEV (reference sequence). V was trimmed by 6 bases and J by 7 bases, leaving 10 bases between them. The CDR3 contains 12 residues. General study points: Across donors, most TCRs were seen rarely, yet some public ones were widespread. The listing of some 170 TCR beta chains classed them as cytomegalovirus-associated.

PCR was performed using 60 Vbeta and 13 Jbeta primers. TCRdb's copy holds only in-frame clones and misses some; the assay was immunoSEQ multiplex PCR. Among 100,000 to 150,000 clones listed, 77% were seen once. Sequenced material: PBMCs. The chain recombines TRBV27 with TRBJ2-1; D is possibly TRBD2 (6 bases). This receptor was obtained from a male donor in good health and CMV-seropositive. CDR3 in amino acids: CASSGTPNEQFF. The CDR3 bases are TGTGCCAGCAGCGGGACTCCAAATGAGCAGTTCTTC.